One and the same sample provided the 28 T cell receptor beta chains below, sequenced in a study of T cell repertoires in breast cancer. An expanded emulsion RT-PCR with primers for all TCR V genes paired CD8+ T cell chains. During the second nested PCR, blocking oligonucleotides suppressed genes that were not paired. TCRdb re-called the emulsion pairing reads with MiXCR, one entry per CDR3 protein. The sample yields over 700 distinct CDR3 sequences, 34% seen once. Sequenced material: CD8+ T cells. The receptors were gathered from a pool of human donors with breast cancer or a healthy control (not recorded which).

By share, this clonotype counts as large. The rearrangement uses TRBV7-6 and TRBJ2-7; D unresolved. The CDR3 has 13 residues. Germline V gene lookup returns CDR1 SGHVS and CDR2 FNYEAQ. V dropped 2 bases and J dropped 7 bases, with 12 bases sitting between them. CDR3 sequence: CASSLTLIEEQYF. The CDR3 DNA reads as TGTGCCAGCAGCTTAACGCTCATTGAGGAGCAGTACTTC.

As to this clonotype: This clone may be a read error of a much larger clone one base away. CDR3 coding DNA: TGTGCCAGCAGGTACAACCCCACAGATACGCAGTATTTT. Translated: CASRYNPTDTQYF. The chain couples TRBV6-5 to TRBJ2-3; D remains unclear. Germline V CDR1 and CDR2: MNHEY, SVGAGI. This CDR3 is built from 13 residues. The ends were cut back, 6 bases at V and 2 bases at J, with 9 bases in the middle.

On this clonotype itself: A read error may produce the germline difference seen at one junction end. CDR3 loop: CASNGGAINNEQFF. CDR3 sequence (DNA): TGCGCCAGCAACGGGGGGGCCATTAACAATGAGCAGTTCTTC. This rearrangement joins TRBV6-6 to TRBJ2-1; 8 bases align to TRBD2. In germline, CDR1 is MNHNY, CDR2 SVGAGI (reference sequence). The CDR3 runs 14 residues.

This clonotype counts as large. The chain is built from TRBV7-9 and TRBJ2-3, with D possibly being TRBD2 (6 bases). The CDR3 spans 15 residues. Trimming stripped 1 base from V and 6 bases from J, with 14 bases between. Germline V lookup: CDR1 SEHNR, CDR2 FQNEAQ (reference sequence). The DNA for the CDR3 is TGTGCCAGCAGCTTAGGGGACTTTCTGGTGGATACGCAGTATTTT. Amino acids: CASSLGDFLVDTQYF.

A word on this clonotype: This is likely a read error, given that the CDR3 carries no conserved phenylalanine or tryptophan at its end. This sequence joins TRBV7-6 and TRBJ2-1; D assignment may be TRBD1 or TRBD2 (7 bases each). Germline V CDR1 and CDR2: SGHVS, FNYEAQ. This CDR3 has 18 residues. The V and J ends lost 1 base and 4 bases respectively, with 20 bases between them. The CDR3 sequence is CASSLVAGGAALYNEQFS. Written as DNA, the CDR3 is TGTGCCAGCAGCTTAGTTGCAGGGGGGGCAGCCCTGTACAATGAGCAGTTCTCC.

This clonotype qualifies as large. This chain links TRBV7-8 with TRBJ1-2; 7 positions agree with TRBD1. The CDR3 extends over 14 amino acids. Germline values: CDR1 SGHVS, CDR2 FQNEAQ. The V and J ends lost 6 bases and 8 bases, in that order; junction bases with no gene match: 12. CDR3 nucleotide sequence: TGTGCCAGCAGGCCAAGCCAGGGGGTCGAAGGCTACACCTTC. It specifies CASRPSQGVEGYTF.

This chain joins TRBV12-3 or TRBV12-4 and TRBJ2-1; D is perhaps TRBD2 (6 bases). Between the trimmed V and J ends, which lost 1 base and 6 bases, there was a span of 22 bases. CDR3 length: 18 residues. CDR3 protein: CASSLGVQRGMGGNEQFF. As DNA, the CDR3 is TGTGCCAGCAGTTTAGGTGTCCAGCGCGGGATGGGAGGCAATGAGCAGTTCTTC.

This clonotype was observed a single time. Written as DNA, the CDR3 is TGTGCCAGCAGCTTAACGCGGGGGGCAGAGACGAAGTATTTT. This gives the protein CASSLTRGAETKYF. The chain is built from TRBV7-3 and TRBJ2-3; 8 bases are shared with TRBD2. In germline, CDR1 is SGHTA, CDR2 FQGTGA. The V and J ends lost 0 bases and 13 bases, in that order; junction bases with no gene match: 9. This CDR3 contains 14 residues.

CDR3 residues: CASSLMGGLGGTQYF. CDR3 nucleotides: TGTGCCAGCAGCCTAATGGGCGGTCTCGGGGGTACGCAGTATTTT. The chain joins TRBV7-3 to TRBJ2-3; a weak D match, TRBD2 (6 bases). V was cut by 5 bases and J by 8 bases, with 20 bases left in between. The CDR3 runs 15 residues. Germline values: CDR1 SGHTA, CDR2 FQGTGA.

This clonotype counts as medium-sized. The chain employs TRBV7-6 and TRBJ1-1; a weak D match, TRBD1 (6 bases). Germline loops: CDR1 SGHVS, CDR2 FNYEAQ. The CDR3 is 13 residues long. V lost 6 bases to trimming and J lost 4 bases, with 12 bases between them. CDR3 in DNA: TGTGCCAGCAGATTGGGGGCTAGCACTGAAGCTTTCTTT. Encoded protein: CASRLGASTEAFF.

The V gene is TRBV27, the J gene TRBJ2-2, with a tentative D call TRBD1 (5 bases). Trimming took 6 bases from V and 1 from J, leaving 9 bases between them. The CDR3 extends over 14 amino acids. Germline-derived CDR1 and CDR2 are MNHEY and SMNVEV (reference sequence). CDR3: CASRTQGNTGELFF. Here the CDR3 DNA reads TGTGCCAGCAGGACGCAGGGGAACACCGGGGAGCTGTTTTTT.

Within the sample, this clonotype is medium-sized. The chain employs TRBV7-2 and TRBJ2-5, with 12 bases identical to TRBD2. The CDR3 extends over 16 amino acids. With 5 bases clipped from V and 4 bases from J, the junction kept 8 bases outside the gene matches. Germline CDR1 is SGHTA and CDR2 is FQGNSA. The CDR3 DNA sequence: TGTGCCAGCAGCGGGTGGGCTAGCGGGGGGGGAGAGACCCAGTACTTC. It encodes CASSGWASGGGETQYF.

In this sample, this clonotype is large. Here the CDR3 DNA reads TGTGCCAGCAGCTTATTTAGCGGGGGGGAGCAGTACTTC. The encoded protein is CASSLFSGGEQYF. The V gene is TRBV7-3, the J gene TRBJ2-7; 10 nucleotides line up with TRBD2. V gave up 2 bases and J gave up 7 bases; unmatched junction bases: 2. This CDR3 region has 13 residues. Germline-derived CDR1 and CDR2 are SGHTA and FQGTGA.

A note on this clonotype: A much larger clone lies one base from this, so it may be a read error. The CDR3 DNA reads TGTGCCAGCAGCTTTCAGTCCCGAGCCACAGATACGCAGTATTTT. Its translation: CASSFQSRATDTQYF. The gene calls are TRBV7-6 and TRBJ2-3; D gene unclear. The V end was cut by 3 bases, the J end by 2 bases, with 12 bases between. Looked up from germline, CDR1 is SGHVS and CDR2 is FNYEAQ. The length of the CDR3 is 15 residues.

This clonotype was detected only a few times. At one end, the junction sequence differs from germline, possibly due to a read error. The chain couples TRBV5-3 to TRBJ2-1; D is possibly TRBD2 (7 bases). TRBV5-3 carries the ORF label, with uncertain function. This CDR3 has 12 amino acids. The chain's CDR3 is CASSFGGDKVFF. CDR3 nucleotides: TGTGCCAGCAGCTTTGGGGGGGACAAGGTGTTCTTC.

V is TRBV7-2 and J is TRBJ2-1, with no clear D. This CDR3 is 13 amino acids long. V shed 5 bases and J shed 6 bases, with 11 bases lying between them. The germline gives CDR1 SGHTA, CDR2 FQGNSA. The CDR3 reads CASSLGTINEQFF. The DNA for the CDR3 is TGTGCCAGCAGCCTTGGAACTATCAATGAGCAGTTCTTC. Combining the CDR3 with reference TRBV7-2 and TRBJ2-1 gives the whole variable domain GAGVSQSPSNKVTEKGKDVELRCDPISGHTALYWYRQSLGQGLEFLIYFQGNSAPDKSGLPSDRFSAERTGGSVSTLTIQRTQQEDSAVYLCASSLGTINEQFFGPGTRLTVL.

By its share, this clonotype is large. The junction does not match germline at one end; this may be a read error. The rearrangement uses TRBV7-6 and TRBJ2-2; TRBD2 matches 7 bases. Germline V CDR1 and CDR2: SGHVS, FNYEAQ. The CDR3 contains 14 residues. The CDR3 nucleotides are TGTGCCAGCAGCCTAGCGGTGAACACCGGGGAGCTGTTTTTT. It is translated as CASSLAVNTGELFF.

As concerns this clonotype: Its ends do not fully match the called genes, so a read error is possible. This chain connects TRBV7-4 to TRBJ1-5; no clear D. The CDR3 has 16 residues. Germline CDR1 is SGHVT and CDR2 is SQSDAQ. The CDR3 bases are TGTGCCAGCCGCCGGGGAGGATGCTATAGCAATCCGCCCCAGCATTTT. Protein product: CASRRGGCYSNPPQHF.

V is TRBV6-6 and J is TRBJ2-1, with D possibly being TRBD1 or TRBD2 (5 bases each). Trimming stripped 7 bases from V and 5 bases from J, with 21 bases between. Germline assignment: CDR1 MNHNY and CDR2 SVGAGI (reference sequence). The CDR3 covers 16 residues. The chain's CDR3 is CASTLLDPRGDNEQFF. The CDR3 DNA is TGTGCCAGCACCCTATTAGACCCCAGAGGGGACAATGAGCAGTTCTTC.

This clonotype is large within its sample. The chain has TRBV7-6 and TRBJ2-5; 10 positions match TRBD2. Germline CDR1 reads SGHVS; CDR2 reads FNYEAQ. With V trimmed by 5 bases and J by 12 bases, 18 bases remained unmatched. This CDR3 has 16 amino acids. CDR3 region: CASSKIIGASGGQEYF. CDR3 coding DNA: TGTGCCAGCAGCAAAATTATCGGAGCTAGCGGGGGCCAGGAGTACTTC.

This clonotype is large in the sample. At one end, the junction sequence differs from germline, possibly due to a read error. This chain links TRBV7-6 with TRBJ1-5; tentative D call: TRBD1 (5 bases). The CDR3 has 15 residues. CDR1 is SGHVS, CDR2 FNYEAQ, per germline. The CDR3 sequence: CASGLALQGNQPQHF. The DNA for the CDR3 is TGTGCCAGCGGCTTAGCGCTACAGGGCAATCAGCCCCAGCATTTT.

This clonotype was detected only a few times. This chain uses TRBV7-2 with TRBJ2-4; TRBD2 matches 7 bases. This CDR3 comprises 19 residues. From germline, CDR1 is SGHTA and CDR2 FQGNSA. V lost 5 bases to trimming and J lost 0 bases; unmatched junction nucleotides: 16. CDR3 loop: CASSTPQGSGSRAKNIQYF. CDR3 nucleotide sequence: TGTGCCAGCAGCACTCCTCAGGGTAGCGGGTCCCGAGCCAAAAACATTCAGTACTTC.

As to this clonotype: Being one base from a much bigger clone, this may be a read error. The V gene is TRBV7-2, the J gene TRBJ1-1; TRBD1 matches 7 bases. From germline, CDR1 is SGHTA and CDR2 FQGNSA. The length of the CDR3 is 12 residues. The CDR3 spells CASSLQGDEASF. The CDR3, as DNA: TGTGCCAGCAGCTTACAGGGGGACGAAGCTTCCTTT.

Remarks on this clonotype: A read error is likely, as this CDR3 ends without the conserved phenylalanine or tryptophan. The limits of the CDR3 on the DNA are not certain, so only TCRdb's listed CDR3 is given. CDR3 residues: CASSLATPAAEAFS. V is TRBV7-2 and J is TRBJ1-1; TRBD1, as called in the table, went unchecked against the DNA. The CDR3 is 14 amino acids in total, end residues counted. Germline CDR1 SGHTA, CDR2 FQGNSA.

As regards this clonotype: Just one base apart from a much larger clone, this may be a read error. The chain recombines TRBV7-2 with TRBJ2-7; unclear D gene. The germline V gene has CDR1 SGHTA and CDR2 FQGNSA. V was clipped by 3 bases and J by 6 bases, with 12 bases between them. The CDR3 has 13 residues. The CDR3 sequence: CASSFGITCEQYF. CDR3 nucleotide sequence: TGTGCCAGCAGCTTTGGGATAACGTGCGAGCAGTACTTC.

The chain joins TRBV7-1 to TRBJ2-7; perhaps TRBD1 as D (6 bases). TRBV7-1 is an ORF, and what it does is uncertain. The CDR3 contains 15 residues. V was trimmed by 0 bases and J by 5 bases, leaving 14 bases between them. The CDR3 nucleotides are TGTGCCAGCAGCTCAGCCAGGGGCCCTGGGGACGAGCAGTACTTC. Its translation: CASSSARGPGDEQYF.

This clonotype is large within its sample. The chain has TRBV7-6 and TRBJ2-7, with TRBD1 matching over 7 bases. Germline V gene data show CDR1 as SGHVS and CDR2 as FNYEAQ. The CDR3 consists of 13 residues. The J segment lost 0 bases and the V segment lost 5 bases, leaving 1 base of the junction unmatched. The CDR3 bases are TGTGCCAGCAGCAGGGACAGCTCCTACGAGCAGTACTTC. Encoded protein: CASSRDSSYEQYF.

This clonotype is deemed medium-sized. The chain has TRBV7-2 and TRBJ2-2; tentatively, D is TRBD1 (5 bases). Germline CDR1 SGHTA, CDR2 FQGNSA. The CDR3 sequence is 14 residues long. V lost 10 bases and J lost 0, with 12 bases in between. The CDR3 DNA is TGTGCCACCATGACAGCGACGAACACCGGGGAGCTGTTTTTT. This translates into CATMTATNTGELFF. Drawing the rest from reference TRBV7-2 and TRBJ2-2, the complete variable domain is GAGVSQSPSNKVTEKGKDVELRCDPISGHTALYWYRQSLGQGLEFLIYFQGNSAPDKSGLPSDRFSAERTGGSVSTLTIQRTQQEDSAVYLCATMTATNTGELFFGEGSRLTVL.